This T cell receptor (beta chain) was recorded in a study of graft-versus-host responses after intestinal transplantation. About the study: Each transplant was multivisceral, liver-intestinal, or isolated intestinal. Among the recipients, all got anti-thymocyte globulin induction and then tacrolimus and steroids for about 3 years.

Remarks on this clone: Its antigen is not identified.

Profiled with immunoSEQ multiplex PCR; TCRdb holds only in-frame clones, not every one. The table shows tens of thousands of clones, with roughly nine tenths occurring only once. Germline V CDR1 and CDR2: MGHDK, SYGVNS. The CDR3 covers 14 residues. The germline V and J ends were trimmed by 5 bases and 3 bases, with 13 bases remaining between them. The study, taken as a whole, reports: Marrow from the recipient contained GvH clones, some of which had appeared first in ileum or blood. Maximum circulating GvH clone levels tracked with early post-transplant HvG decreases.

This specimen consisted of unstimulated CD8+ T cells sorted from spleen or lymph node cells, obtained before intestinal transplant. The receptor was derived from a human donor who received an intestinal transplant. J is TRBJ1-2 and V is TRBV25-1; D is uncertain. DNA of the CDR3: TGTGCCAGCAGTTCGGGCGGGGATCACTATGGCTACACCTTC. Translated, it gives CASSSGGDHYGYTF.